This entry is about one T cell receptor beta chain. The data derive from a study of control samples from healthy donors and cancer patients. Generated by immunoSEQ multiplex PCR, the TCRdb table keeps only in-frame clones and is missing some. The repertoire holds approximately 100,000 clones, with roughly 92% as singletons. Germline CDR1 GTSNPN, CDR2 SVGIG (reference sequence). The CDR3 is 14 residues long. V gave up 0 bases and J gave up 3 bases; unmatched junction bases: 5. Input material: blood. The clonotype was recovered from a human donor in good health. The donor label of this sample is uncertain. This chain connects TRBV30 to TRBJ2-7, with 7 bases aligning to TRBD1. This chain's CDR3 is CAWSVGTDYYEQYV. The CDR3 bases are TGTGCCTGGAGTGTAGGGACAGACTACTACGAGCAGTACGTC.